This T cell receptor (beta chain) was identified in a study of PD-1 blockade in classical Hodgkin lymphoma. Brentuximab vedotin exposure varied among the patients, all of whom had relapsed after autologous stem cell transplantation. Complete response, partial response or progressive disease was each patient's best response. Only in-frame clones appear in the TCRdb table, and some are missing; sequencing was by immunoSEQ multiplex PCR. This repertoire shows some 46,000 clones, around 82% found once; its top ten account for about 20%. Study-level results: Prior to therapy, complete responders displayed diversity much like that of newly diagnosed patients. Possible causes of repertoire differences, disease activity or prior therapy, remain undefined. TCR diversity rose significantly by C4D1 in CD4+ but not CD8+ cells.

As for this clone: The antigen remains unidentified.

Trimming removed 4 bases at V and 0 bases at J, with 15 bases between. The CDR3 is 15 residues long. Per germline, CDR1 SQVTM and CDR2 ANQGSEA. Sequencing used peripheral blood mononuclear cells (PBMCs), obtained before the second cycle of nivolumab. The source of this sequence is a human donor with classical Hodgkin lymphoma. This chain links TRBV29-1 with TRBJ2-5, with D maybe TRBD2 (7 bases). The CDR3 DNA follows: TGCAGCGTTGCGAGGGAGGGGGGGAACCAAGAGACCCAGTACTTC. Protein sequence: CSVAREGGNQETQYF.